The 10 T cell receptor beta chains listed next were all sequenced from one sample in a study of metastatic and nonmetastatic thyroid tumors. TCRdb reanalyzed the PCR reads with MiXCR. Counted here are fewer than 20,000 clones, 25% to 30% occurring once; the ten biggest clones make up around 15%. No patient had received any treatment before thyroid surgery. The material sequenced was tumor tissue. The receptors originated from a female donor with papillary thyroid cancer or a benign thyroid nodule (not recorded which). Some clones in this sample may be carry-over from other donors' samples.

This clone was picked up many times. Other DNA sequences in the sample encode the same CDR3. The chain uses TRBV20-1 and TRBJ2-1; TRBD2 matches at 11 bases. From germline, CDR1 is DFQATT and CDR2 SNEGSKA (reference sequence). With 6 bases clipped from V and 2 bases from J, the junction kept 6 bases outside the gene matches. This CDR3 region has 15 residues. The CDR3 DNA is TGCAGTGCGCGCGCTAGCGGGAGGACCTACAATGAGCAGTTCTTC. Its translation: CSARASGRTYNEQFF.

This clone appeared a few times. The chain carries TRBV6-1 and TRBJ1-2; TRBD1 agrees at 9 bases. The V gene's germline CDR1 is MNHNS and CDR2 SASEGT. The CDR3 is made up of 14 amino acids. V was pared by 6 bases and J by 2 bases, with 4 bases of the junction left unmatched. CDR3 DNA: TGTGCCAGCAGAACAGGGGGCTCCAACTATGGCTACACCTTC. Encoded protein: CASRTGGSNYGYTF.

This clone came up a few times. The CDR3 sequence is CASSEKAEGSYEQYF. In nucleotides, the CDR3 is TGTGCCAGCAGTGAAAAGGCGGAGGGGTCCTACGAGCAGTACTTC. The chain is built from TRBV6-1 and TRBJ2-7; D is perhaps TRBD2 (6 bases). Germline CDR1 is MNHNS and CDR2 is SASEGT. The V and J ends lost 2 bases and 1 base respectively, with 12 bases between them. This CDR3 has 15 amino acids.

The table lists this clone with a few counts. A read error may produce the germline difference seen at one junction end. Distinct nucleotide sequences in the sample also encode this CDR3. J is TRBJ1-5 and V is TRBV6-1; D is unclear. Germline V lookup: CDR1 MNHNS, CDR2 SASEGT. CDR3 length: 14 amino acids. This chain's CDR3 is CASIPRGTDQPQHF. CDR3 coding DNA: TGTGCCAGCATTCCCAGAGGAACGGACCAGCCACAGCATTTT.

The chain employs TRBV27 and TRBJ2-1, with D possibly matching TRBD1 (6 bases). Per the germline V gene, CDR1 is MNHEY and CDR2 is SMNVEV (reference sequence). The length of the CDR3 is 11 residues. Trimming left V 4 bases short and J 8 bases short, with 6 bases between. The CDR3 here is CASSWGHEQFF. DNA for the CDR3: TGTGCCAGCAGTTGGGGGCATGAGCAGTTCTTC.

This chain links TRBV9 with TRBJ2-7; D perhaps matches TRBD2 (7 bases). The CDR3 sequence is 13 residues long. Germline V gene lookup returns CDR1 SGDLS and CDR2 YYNGEE. V lost 5 bases and J 8 bases, leaving 17 bases between the germline ends. CDR3 amino acids: CASRTPGGAQQYF. In DNA, the CDR3 is TGTGCCAGCAGGACCCCGGGGGGCGCACAGCAGTACTTC.

The genes are TRBV11-2 and TRBJ1-2; D is possibly TRBD1 (5 bases). Deletions cut 0 bases from V and 3 bases from J, with 14 bases between. The germline CDR1 and CDR2 sequences are SGHAT and FQNNGV. The CDR3 spans 16 residues. The CDR3 here is CASSLDSAGNYYGYTF. The DNA of the CDR3 is TGTGCCAGCAGCTTAGATTCGGCAGGGAACTACTATGGCTACACCTTC.

This clone came up a few times. V usage is TRBV5-4 and J usage is TRBJ2-1; 7 bases line up with TRBD2. The CDR3 totals 15 residues. The V segment lost 2 bases and the J segment 4 bases; nucleotides outside the gene matches: 6. Germline CDR1 SGHNT, CDR2 YYREEE (reference sequence). CDR3 loop: CASSFPAGEYNEQFF. DNA of the CDR3: TGTGCCAGCAGCTTCCCTGCGGGAGAGTACAATGAGCAGTTCTTC. The full variable domain, in which reference TRBV5-4 and TRBJ2-1 provide the parts outside the CDR3, is ETGVTQSPTHLIKTRGQQVTLRCSSQSGHNTVSWYQQALGQGPQFIFQYYREEENGRGNFPPRFSGLQFPNYSSELNVNALELDDSALYLCASSFPAGEYNEQFFGPGTRLTVL.

The chain joins TRBV30 to TRBJ2-1; no clear D gene. V was shortened by 2 bases and J by 5 bases, with 10 bases between the two germline ends. Per the germline V gene, CDR1 is GTSNPN and CDR2 is SVGIG (reference sequence). The CDR3 spans 13 residues. The CDR3 DNA reads as TGTGCCTGGAGTTTCGGTGTTGACAATGAGCAGTTCTTC. It codes for CAWSFGVDNEQFF.

V usage is TRBV12-3 or TRBV12-4 and J usage is TRBJ1-6; D perhaps matches TRBD1 (5 bases). This CDR3 is 13 amino acids long. The germline V and J ends were trimmed by 5 bases and 9 bases, with 11 bases remaining between them. CDR3: CASSTRGVSPLHF. For the CDR3, the DNA is TGTGCCAGCAGTACTCGGGGGGTTTCACCCCTCCACTTT.